This TCR beta chain was identified during a study of T cell responses to AZD1222 COVID-19 vaccine. Study-wide results and limits: Without day 14 samples, only post-peak T cell repertoires were studied. It should be noted that donors were predominantly white British and more often female, and clonal diversity was possibly underestimated.

Second-dose intervals near 4 or 12 weeks were combined. With respect to this clone: Its antigen is as yet unknown.

Assay used: immunoSEQ multiplex PCR; TCRdb lists only in-frame clones, some missing. The data show 90,000 to 120,000 clones, 85% to 95% seen once. The CDR3 is 18 residues long. Germline V gene lookup returns CDR1 SGHDT and CDR2 YYEEEE. J gave up 4 bases and V 0 bases, and 8 bases lay outside the gene matches. Sequenced material: peripheral blood, taken 28 days after the second AZD1222 dose. The rearrangement uses TRBV5-6 and TRBJ2-1; 12 nucleotides agree with TRBD2. This TCR was sampled from an adult who received the AZD1222 COVID-19 vaccine. The CDR3 DNA reads as TGTGCCAGCAGCTTGGGCCTAGCGGGAGGGCCGAAATACAATGAGCAGTTCTTC. This codes for CASSLGLAGGPKYNEQFF.